The following is a T cell receptor (beta chain) sequence with its context. What it binds is unknown. Sequenced by immunoSEQ multiplex PCR; TCRdb stores in-frame clones only, minus some. Among about 78,000 clones, roughly 97% were seen once, and the ten largest hold 0.031%. This sample stems from a study of human thymus T cells. Study-wide results and caveats: As related research reported, thymic repertoires overlapped highly among unrelated individuals. Both thymic and peripheral blood repertoires showed apparently biased V and J usage.

In corrective heart surgery, resections were taken, and these provided the thymus tissue. Infants, healthy and Finnish, who were having corrective surgery for congenital heart defects served as donors. The TCR sequence derives from a boy under three years old with a congenital heart defect but otherwise immunologically healthy. The specimen was thymus tissue.

CDR3 loop: CASSQGQWMYGYTF. The CDR3 DNA reads as TGCGCCAGCAGCCAGGGACAGTGGATGTATGGCTACACCTTC. The J gene is TRBJ1-2, the V gene TRBV4-1; 7 nucleotides agree with TRBD1. The CDR3 totals 14 residues. CDR1 is MGHRA, CDR2 YSYEKL, per germline. V was pared by 3 bases and J by 5 bases, with 6 bases of the junction left unmatched.